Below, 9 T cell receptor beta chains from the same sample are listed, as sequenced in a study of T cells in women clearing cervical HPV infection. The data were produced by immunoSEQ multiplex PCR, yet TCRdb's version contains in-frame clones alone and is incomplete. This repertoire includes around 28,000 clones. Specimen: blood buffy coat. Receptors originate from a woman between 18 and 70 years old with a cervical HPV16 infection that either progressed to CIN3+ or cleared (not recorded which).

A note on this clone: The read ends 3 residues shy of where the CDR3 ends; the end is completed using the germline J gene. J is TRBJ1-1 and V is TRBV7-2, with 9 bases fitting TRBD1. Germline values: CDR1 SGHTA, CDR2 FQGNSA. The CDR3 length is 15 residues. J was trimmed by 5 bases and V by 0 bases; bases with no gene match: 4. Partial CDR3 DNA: TGTGCCAGCAGCTTAGCTGGGACAGGGTCTACTGAA. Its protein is CASSLAGTGSTE. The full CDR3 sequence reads CASSLAGTGSTEAFF.

The CDR3 protein is CSVEYLGASSGANVLTF. The DNA read from the CDR3 is TGCAGCGTTGAATACCTGGGGGCGAGCTCTGGGGCCAACGTC. The chain joins TRBV29-1 to TRBJ2-6, with a weak D call TRBD1 (6 bases). Read coverage stops 3 residues before the CDR3 terminus; the germline J gene supplies the remainder. V was pared by 2 bases and J by 0 bases, with 14 bases between. The CDR3 spans 17 residues. Germline CDR1 reads SQVTM; CDR2 reads ANQGSEA. Together with reference TRBV29-1 and TRBJ2-6, the CDR3 gives the full variable domain: SAVISQKPSRDICQRGTSLTIQCQVDSQVTMMFWYRQQPGQSLTLIATANQGSEATYESGFVIDKFPISRPNLTFSTLTVSNMSPEDSSIYLCSVEYLGASSGANVLTFGAGSRLTVL.

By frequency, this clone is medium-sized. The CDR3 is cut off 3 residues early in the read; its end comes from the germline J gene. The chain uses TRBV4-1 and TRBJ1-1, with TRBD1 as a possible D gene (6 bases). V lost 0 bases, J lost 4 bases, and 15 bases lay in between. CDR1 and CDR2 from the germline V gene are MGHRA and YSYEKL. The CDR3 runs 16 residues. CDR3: CASSQEQGGIGTEAFF. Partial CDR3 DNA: TGCGCCAGCAGCCAAGAACAGGGAGGAATCGGCACTGAA.

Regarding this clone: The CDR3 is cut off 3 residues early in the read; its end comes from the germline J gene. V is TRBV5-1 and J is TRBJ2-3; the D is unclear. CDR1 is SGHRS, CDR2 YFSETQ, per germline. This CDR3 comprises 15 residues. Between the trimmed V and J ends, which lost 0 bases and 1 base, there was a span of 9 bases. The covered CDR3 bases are TGCGCCAGCAGCTTGGCTTTACAGCGCACAGATACG. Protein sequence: CASSLALQRTDT. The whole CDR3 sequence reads CASSLALQRTDTQYF.

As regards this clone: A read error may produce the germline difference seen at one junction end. The CDR3 loop is CASGLRETQYF. The CDR3 DNA, read in part, is TGTGCCAGCGGCTTGCGAGAGACG. This chain connects TRBV7-8 to TRBJ2-3; D is unresolved. The CDR3 end lies 3 residues beyond the end of the read and is filled in from the germline J gene. Germline assignment: CDR1 SGHVS and CDR2 FQNEAQ. The CDR3 length is 11 residues.

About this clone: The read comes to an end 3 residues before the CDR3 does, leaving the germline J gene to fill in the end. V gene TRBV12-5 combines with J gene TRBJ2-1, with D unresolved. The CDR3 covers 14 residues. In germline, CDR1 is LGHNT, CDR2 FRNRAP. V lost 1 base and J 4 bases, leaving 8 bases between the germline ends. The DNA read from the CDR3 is TGTGCTAGTGGTTTGGAAACCCGGTACAATGAG. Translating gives CASGLETRYNE. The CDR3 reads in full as CASGLETRYNEQFF.

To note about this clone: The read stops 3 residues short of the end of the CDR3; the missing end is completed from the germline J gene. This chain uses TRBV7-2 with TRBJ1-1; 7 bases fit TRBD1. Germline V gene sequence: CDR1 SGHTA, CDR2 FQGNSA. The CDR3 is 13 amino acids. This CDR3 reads CASSFGQVETAFF. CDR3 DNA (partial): TGTGCCAGCAGCTTTGGACAGGTAGAGACA.

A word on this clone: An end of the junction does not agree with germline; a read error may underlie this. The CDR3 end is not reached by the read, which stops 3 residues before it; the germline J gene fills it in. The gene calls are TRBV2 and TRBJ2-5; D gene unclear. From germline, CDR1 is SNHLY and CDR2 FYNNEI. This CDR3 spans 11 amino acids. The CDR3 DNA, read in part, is TGTGCAAGCACGGGTACGGAGACC. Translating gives CASTGTET. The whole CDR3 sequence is CASTGTETQYF.

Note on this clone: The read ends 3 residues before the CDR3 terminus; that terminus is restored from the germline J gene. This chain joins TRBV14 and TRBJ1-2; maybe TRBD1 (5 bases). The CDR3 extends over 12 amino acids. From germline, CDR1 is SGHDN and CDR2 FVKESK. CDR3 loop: CASSQDWGGYTF. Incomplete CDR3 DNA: TGTGCCAGCAGCCAAGATTGGGGCGGC.